A selection of T cell receptor beta chains follows, all from one sample in a study of blood T cells in healthy people across ages. One entry per CDR3 protein results from TCRdb running MiXCR on the 5' RACE reads. Of about 900,000 distinct CDR3 sequences in the sample, roughly 60% were seen once. Sequencing used blood. These receptors all come from a man aged 30 to 39 in good health. CDR3s include the opening cysteine and the closing phenylalanine or tryptophan. D genes are given only for firm matches. Rows give clone size only sometimes, using once, few, many, or a class for an expanded clone.

TGTGCCAGCAGTGAAGGGGATGGGGGGCTTAATCAGTACTTC CASSEGDGGLNQYF . TRBJ2-7 14 TRBV25-1 .
TGTGCCAGCAGCGCGGACAGGGGGAGAGAGCAGTACTTC CASSADRGREQYF . TRBJ2-4 13 TRBV7-9 TRBD1
TGTGCCAGCTCACCCGGAACAGGGGGAGAGACCCAGTACTTC CASSPGTGGETQYF few TRBJ2-5 14 TRBV18 TRBD1
TGTGCCAGCAGCGTAGTTCAGAACACCGGGGAGCTGTTTTTT CASSVVQNTGELFF . TRBJ2-2 14 TRBV7-8 .
TGTGCCACATCCGGGCCGCTCCAAGAGACCCAGTACTTC CATSGPLQETQYF . TRBJ2-5 13 TRBV24-1 .
TGTGCCAGATTCGACAGGGATTCCTACAATGAGCAGTTCTTC CARFDRDSYNEQFF . TRBJ2-1 14 TRBV27 TRBD1
TGTGCCAGCAGCCGCTTTTCCGGTAACACCGGGGAGCTGTTTTTT CASSRFSGNTGELFF . TRBJ2-2 15 TRBV6-2/TRBV6-3 .
TGTGCCAGCAGTTCTATACAGGGGGCCGGGGAGCTGTTTTTT CASSSIQGAGELFF . TRBJ2-2 14 TRBV27 TRBD1
TGCAGCGTTCAGGGCCCGAACACTGAAGCTTTCTTT CSVQGPNTEAFF . TRBJ1-1 12 TRBV29-1 .
TGTGCCAGCAGCTGGGACAGGGTCGGAGAGCAGTTCTTC CASSWDRVGEQFF . TRBJ2-1 13 TRBV5-8 TRBD1
TGTGCCAGCAGTGAAGTGCGGGGGGGAGCGGGAGAGCAGTACTTC CASSEVRGGAGEQYF few TRBJ2-7 15 TRBV25-1 TRBD2
TGTGCCAGCAGTACGGCCGGGTCCCTGAACTACGAGCAGTACTTC CASSTAGSLNYEQYF few TRBJ2-7 15 TRBV6-6 .
TGTGCCAGCAGTTTAGGGGACCCAGAGATCCAGTACTTC CASSLGDPEIQYF . TRBJ2-5 13 TRBV12-3/TRBV12-4 .
TGCAGTGCTAGCCAATCCACCGAACCCACAGATACGCAGTATTTT CSASQSTEPTDTQYF . TRBJ2-3 15 TRBV20-1 .
TGTGCCATACGGGGGGCCGACACAGATACGCAGTATTTT CAIRGADTDTQYF . TRBJ2-3 13 TRBV6-2/TRBV6-3 .
TGTGCCAGCAGACTGACTAGCGGCCTATTCAATGAGCAGTTCTTC CASRLTSGLFNEQFF . TRBJ2-1 15 TRBV7-2 TRBD2
TGTGCCAGCAGTCCCCCGGGAGCAAGGGCCCAAGGGTCCTACAATGAGCAGTTCTTC CASSPPGARAQGSYNEQFF . TRBJ2-1 19 TRBV28 .
TGTGCCAGCAGGAGACGACAGGGTAGACTGTTTTTT CASRRRQGRLFF . TRBJ1-4 12 TRBV6-5 TRBD1
TGTGCCAGCAGTTACCTGGGGGAGAACACTGAAGCTTTCTTT CASSYLGENTEAFF . TRBJ1-1 14 TRBV6-2/TRBV6-3 .
TGTGCCAGCAGTTACTCGAGGGGCCGTGGCTACACCTTC CASSYSRGRGYTF . TRBJ1-2 13 TRBV6-5 .
TGTGCCACCAGCGACCAGCGGCGATACGAGCAGTACTTC CATSDQRRYEQYF . TRBJ2-7 13 TRBV15 .
TGTGCCAGCAGCGACAGGGCCAATCAGCCCCAGCATTTT CASSDRANQPQHF . TRBJ1-5 13 TRBV7-2 TRBD1
TGCGCCAGCAGCATCCGATCAGGGCTCAACTATGGCTACACCTTC CASSIRSGLNYGYTF . TRBJ1-2 15 TRBV5-1 .
TGCAGTGCTAGAGTTGCCGATTCCGGGACCCCGGGCCAGTACTTC CSARVADSGTPGQYF . TRBJ2-7 15 TRBV20-1 .
TGTGCCAGCAGCTTACGGTCCCAGGGAGAGACCCAGTACTTC CASSLRSQGETQYF . TRBJ2-5 14 TRBV7-2 .
TGTGCCATCAGTGGGACAGGGGGGGAGACCCAGTACTTC CAISGTGGETQYF . TRBJ2-5 13 TRBV10-3 TRBD1
TGTGCCAGCAACCCCGACAGCTACAATGAGCAGTTCTTC CASNPDSYNEQFF once TRBJ2-1 13 TRBV6-6 .
TGCAGCGTTGGCAGGGACGATAAGGGCTACACCTTC CSVGRDDKGYTF . TRBJ1-2 12 TRBV29-1 .
TGTGCCAGCAGCTTGGGACTAGCGGGGGGGCCGTTCAAAAACATTCAGTACTTC CASSLGLAGGPFKNIQYF . TRBJ2-4 18 TRBV7-2 TRBD2
TGTGCCAGCCGCTTTGGGGTCCAGCTCCTAAATGACAATGAGCAGTTCTTC CASRFGVQLLNDNEQFF few TRBJ2-1 17 TRBV27 .
TGCAGCGCTCCCGAAGGGAATAACAATGAGCAGTTCTTC CSAPEGNNNEQFF . TRBJ2-1 13 TRBV29-1 .
TGTGCCAGCAGCCCGATCAGTGGGAGGACTGAAGCTTTCTTT CASSPISGRTEAFF . TRBJ1-1 14 TRBV11-1 .
TGTGCCAGCAGCGCGGGGAGGGGGGCCTACAATGAGCAGTTCTTC CASSAGRGAYNEQFF . TRBJ2-1 15 TRBV9 .
TGTGCCAGCTTCGACGGGTTGTTTTACGAGCAGTACTTC CASFDGLFYEQYF . TRBJ2-7 13 TRBV6-2/TRBV6-3 .
TGTGCCAGCGGGACGGGGATGGTAGCAGATACGCAGTATTTT CASGTGMVADTQYF few TRBJ2-3 14 TRBV7-2 .